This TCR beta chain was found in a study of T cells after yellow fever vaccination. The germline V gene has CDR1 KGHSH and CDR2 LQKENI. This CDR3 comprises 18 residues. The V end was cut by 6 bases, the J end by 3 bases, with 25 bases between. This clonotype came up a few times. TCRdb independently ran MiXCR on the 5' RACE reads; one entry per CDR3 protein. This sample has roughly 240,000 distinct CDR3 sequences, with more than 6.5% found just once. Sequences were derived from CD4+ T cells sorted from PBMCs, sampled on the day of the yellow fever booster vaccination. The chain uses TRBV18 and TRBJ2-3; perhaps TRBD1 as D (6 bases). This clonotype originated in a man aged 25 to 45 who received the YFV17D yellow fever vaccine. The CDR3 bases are TGTGCCAGCTCTACTCTACAGGGAACGTCCGGCGAAACAGATACGCAGTATTTT. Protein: CASSTLQGTSGETDTQYF.